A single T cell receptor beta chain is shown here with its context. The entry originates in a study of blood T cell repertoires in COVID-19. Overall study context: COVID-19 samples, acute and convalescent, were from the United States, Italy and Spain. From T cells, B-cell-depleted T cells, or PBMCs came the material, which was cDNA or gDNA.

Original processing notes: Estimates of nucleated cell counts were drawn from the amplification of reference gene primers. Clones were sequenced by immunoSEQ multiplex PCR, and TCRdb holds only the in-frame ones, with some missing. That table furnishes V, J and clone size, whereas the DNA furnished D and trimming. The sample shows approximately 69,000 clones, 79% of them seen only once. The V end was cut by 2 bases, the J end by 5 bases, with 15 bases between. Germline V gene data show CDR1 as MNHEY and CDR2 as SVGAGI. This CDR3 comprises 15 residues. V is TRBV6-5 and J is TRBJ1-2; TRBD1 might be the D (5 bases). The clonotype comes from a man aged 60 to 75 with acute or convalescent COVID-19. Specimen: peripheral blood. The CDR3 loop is CASSYGGSQQYGYTF. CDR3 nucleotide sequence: TGTGCCAGCAGTTACGGGGGGTCACAGCAGTATGGCTACACCTTC.